A selection of T cell receptor beta chains follows, all from one sample in a study of Graves' ophthalmopathy and Graves' hyperthyroidism. TCRdb reanalysed the multiplex PCR reads using MiXCR and keeps one entry per CDR3 protein. Of some 390,000 distinct CDR3 sequences detected, around 19% appear once; the ten largest clones hold 1.5% to 2%. Sequenced: peripheral blood. These receptors originate from a woman between 18 and 29 years old with Graves' ophthalmopathy. Each CDR3 is given with its conserved first and last residue. The D gene is left open where the match is weak.

D gene	V gene	J gene	CDR3 protein
TRBD1	TRBV6-1	TRBJ2-7	CASRGQGLGSYEQYF
-	TRBV7-9	TRBJ1-1	CASSVQQEAFF
-	TRBV6-2/TRBV6-3	TRBJ2-7	CATTGAEGSYEQYF
-	TRBV12-3/TRBV12-4	TRBJ1-1	CASSRAAFNTEAFF
-	TRBV6-5	TRBJ1-5	CASSYSQINQPQHF
TRBD2	TRBV29-1	TRBJ2-7	CSAVTSGYEQYF
-	TRBV7-9	TRBJ2-5	CASSLESTGFEETQYF
TRBD2	TRBV28	TRBJ2-7	CASSFLEGDGRAPYEQYF
-	TRBV10-3	TRBJ1-6	CAIRLPGSPLHF
TRBD1	TRBV5-1	TRBJ2-7	CASSDRTGGEQYF
-	TRBV29-1	TRBJ2-7	CSASTGRDEQYF
TRBD1	TRBV9	TRBJ2-7	CASSERDRASNEQYF
-	TRBV12-3/TRBV12-4	TRBJ1-1	CASRWLNTEAFF
TRBD2	TRBV29-1	TRBJ2-7	CSVVAAGGPYEQYF
-	TRBV6-2/TRBV6-3	TRBJ1-1	CASDVEGYPLSNTEAFF
TRBD1	TRBV20-1	TRBJ2-7	CSANPLTGGGEQYF
-	TRBV6-1	TRBJ2-7	CASSPPQGPSYEQYF
TRBD2	TRBV6-2/TRBV6-3	TRBJ2-7	CASGGLAGGEQYF
-	TRBV6-2/TRBV6-3	TRBJ2-7	CASSYGKSYEQYF
TRBD2	TRBV28	TRBJ2-4	CASSPGLAPRWNIQYF
TRBD2	TRBV28	TRBJ2-5	CASSAVQGGQETQYF
-	TRBV6-1	TRBJ2-5	CASSEGVVSAETQYF
TRBD1	TRBV6-1	TRBJ2-7	CASSVRGQSSYEQYF
-	TRBV15	TRBJ2-2	CATSGGRSGELFF
TRBD2	TRBV6-6	TRBJ2-2	CASSYSGGGRSTGELFF
-	TRBV12-3/TRBV12-4	TRBJ1-2	CASSFVGGGYTF
-	TRBV12-3/TRBV12-4	TRBJ2-2	CASSFAGGGELFF